The 17 T cell receptor beta chains below were found in one sample sequenced in a study of beta chain features in type 1 diabetes. The study's findings and limits: TCRB CDR3 length was moderately but significantly reduced in all four CD4+ subsets of Type 1 diabetes patients.

TCRB transcripts that were expressed got sequenced, as all of the isolated RNA had been reverse transcribed. Measured with immunoSEQ multiplex PCR; TCRdb has only the in-frame clones, and not every one. Of around 240,000 clones in the sample, around 16% were seen once. Antigens for these TCRs are unknown. Specimen: naive CD4+ T cells from blood. All receptors come from a man aged 25-45 years with type 1 diabetes.

This chain connects TRBV6-4 to TRBJ1-2; D is uncertain. CDR1 MRHNA and CDR2 SNTAGT come from the germline V gene. The CDR3 runs 11 residues. Trimming cost V 1 base and J 3 bases, with 0 bases left between them. The CDR3 loop reads CASSDYYGYTF. CDR3 sequence (DNA): TGTGCCAGCAGTGACTACTATGGCTACACCTTC.

This clone was detected a few times. The chain combines TRBV4-2 with TRBJ2-3; the match to TRBD2 covers 8 bases. CDR1 and CDR2 from the germline V gene are LGHNA and YNFKEQ. V lost 0 bases to trimming and J lost 1 base; unmatched junction nucleotides: 3. This CDR3 has 16 amino acids. This CDR3 reads CASSQDELAGTDTQYF. CDR3 nucleotide sequence: TGTGCCAGCAGCCAAGACGAACTAGCGGGCACAGATACGCAGTATTTT.

The chain joins TRBV28 to TRBJ2-7, with D unresolved. The CDR3 sequence is 11 residues long. Trimming pared 8 bases from V and 9 bases from J, leaving 14 bases between. The germline gives CDR1 MDHEN, CDR2 SYDVKM. The CDR3 bases are TGTGCCAGCGGGATACCATCGTCGCAGTACTTC. Translating it yields CASGIPSSQYF.

V gene TRBV30 combines with J gene TRBJ1-4, with unresolved D. Germline loops: CDR1 GTSNPN, CDR2 SVGIG (reference sequence). Trimming removed 2 bases at V and 4 bases at J, with 8 bases between. The CDR3 has 13 residues. The DNA of the CDR3 is TGTGCCTGGAGTAAGGACCTTAATGAAAAACTGTTTTTT. It specifies CAWSKDLNEKLFF.

The chain joins TRBV7-9 to TRBJ2-1; no reliable D call. V gave up 3 bases and J gave up 5 bases, with 8 bases separating them. Germline CDR1 is SEHNR and CDR2 is FQNEAQ (reference sequence). This CDR3 is 13 amino acids long. The CDR3 spells CASSLAGNNEQFF. For the CDR3, the DNA is TGTGCCAGCAGCTTGGCAGGAAACAATGAGCAGTTCTTC.

The chain is built from TRBV18 and TRBJ2-3, with 8 bases fitting TRBD1. CDR1 is KGHSH and CDR2 is LQKENI in the germline V gene. The CDR3 is 16 residues long. V shed 3 bases and J 2 bases; nucleotides not matched to a gene: 7. This CDR3 is CASSPTGAGPTDTQYF. The CDR3, as DNA: TGTGCCAGCTCACCGACAGGGGCTGGACCCACAGATACGCAGTATTTT.

The table lists this clone with a few counts. V is TRBV10-3 and J is TRBJ1-5; D is unresolved. Trimming shortened V by 3 bases and J by 5 bases, and 11 bases separated the two germline ends. This CDR3 contains 14 residues. CDR1 is ENHRY, CDR2 SYGVKD, per germline. The CDR3 bases are TGTGCCATCAGTGATCCGGGCTCCGATCAGCCCCAGCATTTT. It is translated as CAISDPGSDQPQHF.

The chain combines TRBV14 with TRBJ2-5; 10 bases are shared with TRBD2. Germline lookup yields CDR1 SGHDN and CDR2 FVKESK. With V trimmed by 3 bases and J by 1 base, 8 bases remained unmatched. The CDR3 has 17 amino acids. CDR3 amino acids: CASSHRYSGRGQETQYF. In DNA form, the CDR3 reads TGTGCCAGCAGCCACCGTTACAGCGGGAGGGGCCAAGAGACCCAGTACTTC.

This clone has more than one count but fewer than ten. The rearrangement joins TRBV29-1 to TRBJ1-1; D call uncertain. The CDR3 has 13 residues. Germline V gene sequence: CDR1 SQVTM, CDR2 ANQGSEA. The V end was cut by 5 bases, the J end by 0 bases, with 10 bases between. The CDR3 here is CSVTLFMNTEAFF. CDR3 nucleotides: TGCAGCGTTACCCTCTTCATGAACACTGAAGCTTTCTTT.

The chain has TRBV29-1 and TRBJ2-1; D possibly corresponds to TRBD1 (5 bases). Germline V gene sequence: CDR1 SQVTM, CDR2 ANQGSEA. V was shortened by 3 bases and J by 6 bases, with 15 bases between the two germline ends. The CDR3 sequence is 14 residues long. CDR3 residues: CSVERLGQGNEQFF. The CDR3 DNA is TGCAGCGTTGAGAGGTTGGGGCAGGGCAATGAGCAGTTCTTC.

This clone came up a few times. V usage is TRBV30 and J usage is TRBJ2-5; D is ambiguous. The CDR3 totals 11 residues. V shed 5 bases and J shed 1 base, with 5 bases lying between them. Germline assignment: CDR1 GTSNPN and CDR2 SVGIG (reference sequence). The chain's CDR3 is CAWDFQETQYF. As DNA, the CDR3 is TGTGCCTGGGATTTCCAAGAGACCCAGTACTTC.

The gene calls are TRBV7-3 and TRBJ2-1; no reliable D call. V dropped 7 bases and J dropped 7 bases, with 14 bases sitting between them. Germline-derived CDR1 and CDR2 are SGHTA and FQGTGA. The CDR3 runs to 13 residues. The DNA of the CDR3 is TGTGCCAGCAAATCCCCCGAGTTTAATGAGCAGTTCTTC. Translation gives CASKSPEFNEQFF.

This clone turned up a few times. The sample carries other DNA sequences with the same CDR3. The chain couples TRBV5-1 to TRBJ2-3; D gene uncertain. Germline V gene lookup returns CDR1 SGHRS and CDR2 YFSETQ. Trimming stripped 2 bases from V and 2 bases from J, with 0 bases between. The CDR3 contains 11 residues. The chain's CDR3 is CASSFTDTQYF. The CDR3 region has the DNA TGCGCCAGCAGCTTCACAGATACGCAGTATTTT.

The sample holds a few counts of this clone. The chain carries TRBV7-9 and TRBJ2-1; no reliable D call. Germline values: CDR1 SEHNR, CDR2 FQNEAQ (reference sequence). This CDR3 has 12 amino acids. V was clipped by 2 bases and J by 7 bases, with 6 bases between them. This CDR3 is CASSLISNEQFF. The CDR3 coding sequence is TGTGCCAGCAGCTTAATTTCAAATGAGCAGTTCTTC.

The chain recombines TRBV29-1 with TRBJ2-1; 7 bases are a match to TRBD2. Germline V gene data show CDR1 as SQVTM and CDR2 as ANQGSEA. The CDR3 spans 11 residues. Trimming cost V 4 bases and J 9 bases; bases outside gene matches: 3. CDR3 protein: CSVGTGGEQFF. The DNA for the CDR3 is TGCAGCGTTGGAACGGGGGGTGAGCAGTTCTTC.

This clone was counted only a few times. The chain couples TRBV9 to TRBJ1-2; no firm D call. The CDR3 loop spans 15 amino acids. Per germline, CDR1 SGDLS and CDR2 YYNGEE. Trimming cost V 0 bases and J 6 bases, with 15 bases left between them. The CDR3 DNA reads TGTGCCAGCAGCGTAGGACCCAAAAGCGGCGATGGCTACACCTTC. Protein product: CASSVGPKSGDGYTF.

In its sample, this clone was seen a few times. The chain links TRBV29-1 to TRBJ2-3; TRBD1 agrees at 12 bases. The CDR3 consists of 14 residues. Germline lookup yields CDR1 SQVTM and CDR2 ANQGSEA. With V trimmed by 4 bases and J by 7 bases, 6 bases remained unmatched. As DNA, the CDR3 is TGCAGCGTTGTTGCCGGGACAGGGGGCAATACGCAGTATTTT. Its translation is CSVVAGTGGNTQYF.